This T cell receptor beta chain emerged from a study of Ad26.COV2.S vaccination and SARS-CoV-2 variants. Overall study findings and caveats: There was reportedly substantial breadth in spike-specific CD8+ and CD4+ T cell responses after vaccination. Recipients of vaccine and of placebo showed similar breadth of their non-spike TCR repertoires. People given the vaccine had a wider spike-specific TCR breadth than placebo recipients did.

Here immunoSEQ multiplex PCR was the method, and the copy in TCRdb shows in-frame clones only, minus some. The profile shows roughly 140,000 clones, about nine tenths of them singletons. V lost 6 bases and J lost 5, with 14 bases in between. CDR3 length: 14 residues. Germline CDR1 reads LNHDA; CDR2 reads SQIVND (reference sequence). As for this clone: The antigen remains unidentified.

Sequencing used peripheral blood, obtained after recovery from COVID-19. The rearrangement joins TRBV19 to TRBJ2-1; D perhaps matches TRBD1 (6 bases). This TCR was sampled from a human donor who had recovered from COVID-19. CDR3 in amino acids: CASRQGHTDNEQFF. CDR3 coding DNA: TGTGCCAGTAGACAGGGACACACAGACAATGAGCAGTTCTTC.